The present TCR beta chain was sequenced within a study of blood T cell repertoires in COVID-19. Study-level background: Donors in the United States, Italy and Spain gave samples during acute or convalescent COVID-19. PBMCs, B-cell-depleted T cells, or T cells were the source of the cDNA or gDNA that made up the material.

This CDR3 has 15 residues. Unmatched junction bases numbered 8, after V lost 2 bases and J lost 7 bases. Germline CDR1 reads MNHEY; CDR2 reads SMNVEV (reference sequence). Methods used by the authors: The authors estimated nucleated cell counts from reference gene primer amplification. Assay used: immunoSEQ multiplex PCR; TCRdb lists only in-frame clones, some missing. The DNA gave D and trimming, while V, J and clone size come from that table. Here the sample spans a few hundred thousand clones, 75% to 90% being singletons. The sequenced material came from peripheral blood. V and J are TRBV27 and TRBJ1-2, with 9 bases lining up with TRBD1. The receptor was derived from a man aged 25 to 40 with active or convalescent COVID-19. The CDR3 nucleotides read TGTGCCAGCAGTTTAATGGGAGACAGGGGGTTTGGCTACACCTTC. Residues: CASSLMGDRGFGYTF.